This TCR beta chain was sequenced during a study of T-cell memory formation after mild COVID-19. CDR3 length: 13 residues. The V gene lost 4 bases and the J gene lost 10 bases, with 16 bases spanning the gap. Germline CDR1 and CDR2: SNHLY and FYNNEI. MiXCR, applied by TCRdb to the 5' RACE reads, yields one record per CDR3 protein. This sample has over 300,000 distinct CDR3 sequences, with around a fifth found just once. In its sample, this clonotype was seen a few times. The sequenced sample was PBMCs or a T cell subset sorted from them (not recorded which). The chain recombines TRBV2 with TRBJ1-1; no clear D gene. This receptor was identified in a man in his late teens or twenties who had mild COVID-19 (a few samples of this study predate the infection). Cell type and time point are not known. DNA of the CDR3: TGTGCCAGCAGTGGTGGGTCGCCGGGTGGAGCTTTCTTT. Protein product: CASSGGSPGGAFF.